A selection of T cell receptor beta chains follows, all from one sample in a study of T-cell reconstitution after alpha-beta-depleted transplantation in children. Via MiXCR, TCRdb re-called the PCR reads, giving one row per CDR3 protein. The repertoire includes roughly 150,000 distinct CDR3 sequences, 11% of them detected once, and 13% sits in the top ten. Sequences were derived from PBMCs, sampled before TCRalphabeta/CD19-depleted stem cell transplant. The receptors derive from a boy younger than 10 with acute myeloid leukemia, due to receive a stem cell transplant. CDR3s include the opening cysteine and the closing phenylalanine or tryptophan. A D gene is named only where the DNA matches it firmly. Clone size is stated in some rows and not others, as once, few, many or a class when expanded.

j_call clone_size d_call v_call cdr3_aa cdr3_nt
TRBJ2-5 . . TRBV18 CASSPVQETQYF TGTGCCAGCTCACCAGTCCAAGAGACCCAGTACTTC
TRBJ1-1 many . TRBV12-3/TRBV12-4 CASTRMGGNTEAFF TGTGCCAGCACTCGCATGGGGGGGAACACTGAAGCTTTCTTT
TRBJ1-4 many TRBD1 TRBV7-3 CASSPTGTGKEKLFF TGTGCCAGCAGCCCAACCGGGACAGGGAAGGAAAAACTGTTTTTT
TRBJ1-2 many TRBD1 TRBV5-1 CASSLGALIGGDYGYTF TGCGCCAGCAGCTTGGGGGCCCTAATAGGGGGCGACTATGGCTACACCTTC
TRBJ2-1 many TRBD1 TRBV5-6 CASSLVQGGYNEQFF TGTGCCAGCAGCTTGGTACAGGGGGGTTACAATGAGCAGTTCTTC
TRBJ2-3 . TRBD2 TRBV6-4 CAISPAGGRSDTQYF TGTGCCATCAGTCCAGCGGGGGGTCGATCAGATACGCAGTATTTT
TRBJ2-1 many . TRBV7-9 CASSFKNGFLDEQFF TGTGCCAGCAGCTTTAAAAATGGGTTTTTGGATGAGCAGTTCTTC
TRBJ2-7 . TRBD1 TRBV5-1 CASSTAGQGFSYEQYF TGCGCCAGCAGCACCGCCGGACAGGGGTTCTCCTACGAGCAGTACTTC
TRBJ2-3 many . TRBV11-2 CASSIPGGSTDTQYF TGTGCCAGCAGCATCCCAGGCGGTAGCACAGATACGCAGTATTTT
TRBJ2-3 . . TRBV12-3/TRBV12-4 CASSSPLEVWKGTDTQYF TGTGCCAGCAGCTCACCCCTCGAGGTGTGGAAGGGCACAGATACGCAGTATTTT
TRBJ1-2 many . TRBV4-1 CASSRTRGGYTF TGCGCCAGCAGCCGGACCCGGGGAGGCTACACCTTC
TRBJ2-2 many . TRBV2 CASSDSPGVTGELFF TGTGCCAGCAGTGACTCGCCCGGCGTCACCGGGGAGCTGTTTTTT
TRBJ2-3 many TRBD2 TRBV28 CASRFSYGRAPDTQYF TGTGCCAGCAGATTTTCTTACGGGAGGGCCCCAGATACGCAGTATTTT
TRBJ1-1 many . TRBV6-6 CASTATARAFF TGTGCCAGCACCGCGACAGCGAGAGCTTTCTTT
TRBJ2-1 many . TRBV3-1 CASSQESSGANNEQFF TGTGCCAGCAGCCAAGAATCCAGCGGAGCCAACAATGAGCAGTTCTTC
TRBJ1-1 many . TRBV6-1 CASSRGGSSTEAFF TGTGCCAGCAGCCGCGGGGGGAGCAGCACTGAAGCTTTCTTT
TRBJ1-1 many TRBD1 TRBV6-2/TRBV6-3 CASSNAGTVRFNTEAFF TGTGCCAGCAGTAACGCCGGGACAGTTAGGTTCAACACTGAAGCTTTCTTT
TRBJ1-5 many . TRBV10-2 CASSESRIQPQHF TGCGCCAGCAGTGAGAGTCGGATTCAGCCCCAGCATTTT
TRBJ2-7 many . TRBV20-1 CSARWDNSYEQYF TGCAGTGCTAGATGGGACAACTCCTACGAGCAGTACTTC
TRBJ2-1 many . TRBV4-1 CASSQGRDLFNEQFF TGCGCCAGCAGCCAAGGCCGGGACCTTTTTAATGAGCAGTTCTTC
TRBJ2-5 . . TRBV10-2 CASRDPLGETQYF TGCGCCAGCAGAGACCCACTCGGAGAGACCCAGTACTTC
TRBJ2-1 many . TRBV5-5 CASSFRSAIFFNEQFF TGTGCCAGCAGCTTCCGTTCAGCGATATTCTTTAATGAGCAGTTCTTC
TRBJ1-1 many TRBD1 TRBV10-3 CAINARDSYTEAFF TGTGCCATCAATGCCCGGGACAGCTACACTGAAGCTTTCTTT
TRBJ1-3 many . TRBV4-1 CASSQGRAGIRNTIYF TGCGCCAGCAGCCAGGGAAGGGCAGGGATTCGAAACACCATATATTTT
TRBJ2-3 many TRBD1 TRBV28 CASRDRDRGRTDTQYF TGTGCCAGTCGCGACCGGGACAGGGGGCGAACAGATACGCAGTATTTT
TRBJ2-1 many TRBD1 TRBV7-2 CASSSYRGLGFF TGTGCCAGCAGCTCTTACAGGGGGCTAGGGTTCTTC